This entry is about one T cell receptor beta chain. Its antigen is unidentified. These data come from a study of cytomegalovirus exposure and HLA in healthy donors. Germline V gene sequence: CDR1 MGHRA, CDR2 YSYEKL. This CDR3 is built from 15 residues. Researchers ran the PCR with 60 Vbeta and 13 Jbeta primers. Per the authors' pipeline: Approximately 11 million shared chains were among about 80 million unique TCR beta chains counted in a later analysis. The assay was immunoSEQ multiplex PCR, and TCRdb's table has in-frame clones only and misses some. The V and J calls and the clone size are those of that table, but D and trimming were determined from the DNA. The table lists approximately 200,000 clones, around four fifths of them singletons. Study results and caveats: CMV antigen specificity of a few CMV-associated chains was confirmed in vitro. Apart from CMV serostatus, no immune exposure information was available.

The clonotype originates from a woman aged 50 to 60 in good health and CMV-seropositive. The genes are TRBV4-1 and TRBJ2-5; 7 bases are a match to TRBD1. With the DNA end fitting TRBJ2-7 better, the J assignment may be wrong. Sequences were obtained from PBMCs. In DNA form, the CDR3 reads TGCGCCAGCAGCCCCGCCCGGGACAGCCTCTACGAGCAGTACTTC. As protein: CASSPARDSLYEQYF.